Sequencing of this T cell receptor (beta chain) was carried out in a study of blood T cell repertoires in COVID-19. Method: immunoSEQ multiplex PCR; TCRdb's copy keeps in-frame clones and lacks some. The data show around 200,000 clones, roughly 86% seen once. Sequencing input: peripheral blood. The receptor was derived from a woman at least 80 years old in a cohort sampled during active or convalescent COVID-19.

The CDR3 reads CSASSGRNYGYTF. The CDR3 nucleotides read TGCAGTGCTAGTTCAGGTAGAAACTATGGCTACACCTTC. The gene calls are TRBV20-1 and TRBJ1-2; D unclear. Germline V gene lookup returns CDR1 DFQATT and CDR2 SNEGSKA (reference sequence). Trimming took off 3 bases at V and 2 bases at J, with 10 bases between the two ends. This CDR3 has 13 residues.